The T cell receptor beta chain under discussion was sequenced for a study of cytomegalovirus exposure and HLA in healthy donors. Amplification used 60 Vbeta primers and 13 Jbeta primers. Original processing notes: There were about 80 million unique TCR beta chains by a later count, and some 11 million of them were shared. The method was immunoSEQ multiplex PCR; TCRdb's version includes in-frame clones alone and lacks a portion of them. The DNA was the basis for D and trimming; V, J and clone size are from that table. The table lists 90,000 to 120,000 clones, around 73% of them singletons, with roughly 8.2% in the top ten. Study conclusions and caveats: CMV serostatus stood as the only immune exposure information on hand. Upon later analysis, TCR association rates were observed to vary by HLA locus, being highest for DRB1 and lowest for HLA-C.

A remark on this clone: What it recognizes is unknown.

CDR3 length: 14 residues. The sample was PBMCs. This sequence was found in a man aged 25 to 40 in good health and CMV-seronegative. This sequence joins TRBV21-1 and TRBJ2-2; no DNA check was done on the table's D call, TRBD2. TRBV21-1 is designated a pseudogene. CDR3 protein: CASSKAISAGELFF. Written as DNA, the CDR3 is TGTGCCAGCAGCAAAGCAATCTCCGCCGGGGAGCTGTTTTTT.